This TCR beta chain was recorded in a study of low-dose radiotherapy and immunotherapy resistance in tumors (dated 2022 in TCRdb). In the study overall: In Cohort 1, each fraction delivered 0.5 Gy every 2 weeks, and the prescribed total PTV dose was 6.5 Gy. For Cohort 2, the dose was 1 Gy per fraction given every two weeks, adding up to 13 Gy in total across 26 weeks. Patients were given nivolumab as a 240 mg flat dose every two weeks and ipilimumab at 1 mg/kg every six weeks, with both drugs delivered intravenously. Cyclophosphamide 200 mg/m2 was administered intravenously every two weeks, one day before each radiation and immunotherapy administration. Aspirin 300 mg was taken orally once daily by patients for four cycles, starting on cycle 1 day 1. The trial did not randomize participants into treatment groups. Eight patients were included in the translational analysis: three from the first dose cohort and the first five from the second dose cohort.

Sequencing was carried out with an Illumina HiSeq 2500. Superscript III and a set of TRAV- and TRBV-specific primers were used to synthesize first-strand cDNA, so that both TCRalpha and TCRbeta chains were covered. TCRs were amplified with Phusion for approximately 20 PCR cycles using a constant-region primer together with the adapter attached to the V primers. Amplification of the isolated mRNA was done with the MessageAmp II aRNA Amplification Kit, which involved an approximately 15-hour in vitro transcription at 37 degrees C. The Dynabeads mRNA DIRECT Purification Kit was used to isolate mRNA for TCR sequencing. Indexed Illumina adapters were added in a second Phusion PCR of 25 cycles, after which AMPure XP beads were used to purify the products. Regarding the original processing steps: Custom Perl scripts were used to pool TCR sequences that encoded the same protein, to remove out-of-frame sequences, and to calculate the abundance of each clonotype. Any TCR sequence backed by just one read was left out of the analysis. Among the metrics used to describe the repertoires were Shannon entropy, Gini index, clonality, richness, and the frequency of TCRs shared between repertoires. TCRdb reprocessing: public reads trimmed at Q25 with fastp, clones called with MiXCR, in-frame beta chains kept. Records with the same CDR3 protein are collapsed into one entry carrying the most frequent genes and DNA. None of the V and J calls come from the authors' own analysis; TCRdb made them. The sample includes under 90,000 distinct CDR3 sequences, with roughly 30% observed a single time. Jointly, the top ten make up approximately 12% of the sample.

This clonotype was seen many times. No cognate antigen has been identified for it. Per-base qualities were not stored, and no clone one base away is much larger. The CDR3 measures 16 amino acids from cysteine to phenylalanine. Of all the DNA, just the CDR3 is kept, 48 bases in frame from base 1. Germline trimming amounts to 4 bases on V and 5 bases on J, with 12 as the count of junction bases outside the gene matches. The germline V gene supplies CDR1 SGHRS and CDR2 YFSETQ. The label giving this sample's time point can be read as: before trial treatment. The donors took part in RACIN, a single-arm, phase I, dose-escalation trial that combined nivolumab, ipilimumab, aspirin, low-dose cyclophosphamide and low-dose radiotherapy. To be eligible, a patient needed to have an advanced solid tumor that was TIL-negative.

The rearrangement joined TRBV5-1 to TRBJ2-5, with 9 bases aligning to TRBD2. This TCR came from a female donor with ovarian cancer. The sequencing here drew on PBMCs, taken before treatment. The sequenced DNA is TGCGCCAGCAGCCGTAGCGGGAGAGACCTCCAGGAGACCCAGTACTTC. This translates into CASSRSGRDLQETQYF.